This T cell receptor beta chain stems from a study of blood T cell repertoires in COVID-19. For the study at large: Samples representing acute and convalescent COVID-19 were sourced from the United States, Italy and Spain. Sources were T cells, B-cell-depleted T cells, or PBMCs; the material itself was cDNA or gDNA.

Profiling relied on immunoSEQ multiplex PCR, and the TCRdb table lists in-frame clones only, not all of them. The sample lists approximately 190,000 clones; more than 75% were seen once. Losses at the gene ends were 3 bases for V and 6 bases for J; bases not matched to a gene: 4. This CDR3 is built from 13 residues. The germline gives CDR1 KGHSH, CDR2 LQKENI. The chain employs TRBV18 and TRBJ2-7; 8 bases agree with TRBD1. The sequenced sample was peripheral blood. The TCR was taken from an elderly man with acute or convalescent COVID-19. CDR3 sequence: CASSPKQGAEQYF. Written as DNA, the CDR3 is TGTGCCAGCTCACCTAAGCAGGGGGCCGAGCAGTACTTC.